This T cell receptor (beta chain) was retrieved from a study of shared clonotypes between healthy human individuals. CD8 cells classed as naive were CD45RO-negative and positively selected for CCR7, excluding terminally differentiated effector memory CD45RA+ cells. Per the germline V gene, CDR1 is KGHSH and CDR2 is LQKENI. The CDR3 runs 13 residues. With V trimmed by 5 bases and J by 6 bases, 1 base remained unmatched. Profiled with immunoSEQ multiplex PCR; TCRdb holds only in-frame clones, not every one. The sample carries roughly 2 million clones, roughly 95% recorded once. The sequence was obtained from a man aged 18 to 30 in good health. Sequencing was carried out using naive CD8+ T cells sorted from blood. The rearrangement links TRBV18 to TRBJ2-1; 10 bases match TRBD1. The CDR3 coding sequence is TGTGCCAGCTCATGGACAGGGGGCAATGAGCAGTTCTTC. This codes for CASSWTGGNEQFF.